The 17 T cell receptor beta chains below were found in one sample sequenced in a study of vaccination effects on CD4 cells after COVID-19. The protocol was immunoSEQ multiplex PCR, while the TCRdb copy is restricted to in-frame clones and leaves out a portion. The sample carries some 21,000 clones, approximately 76% recorded once. Antigen-specific CD4+ T cells expanded by the ViraFEST assay with viral peptide pools were then sequenced. Following an approximately 11-day culture, CD4+ T cells were purified. Participants received two doses of either the BNT162b2 or mRNA-1273 vaccine. These receptors lack a known antigen. The sequencing here drew on CD4+ T cells from PBMCs cultured with HCoV-229E spike peptides, taken after COVID-19 vaccination. These TCRs come from a human donor who received a COVID-19 vaccine.

This chain connects TRBV30 to TRBJ1-6, with 8 bases aligning to TRBD1. The V segment lost 0 bases and the J segment 10 bases; nucleotides outside the gene matches: 5. The germline CDR1 and CDR2 sequences are GTSNPN and SVGIG (reference sequence). The CDR3 has 14 amino acids. CDR3 sequence (DNA): TGTGCCTGGAGTGTACAGGGGGGAGGATCACCCCTCCACTTT. Protein sequence: CAWSVQGGGSPLHF.

The gene calls are TRBV30 and TRBJ1-1; D might be TRBD1 (5 bases). Trimming cost V 0 bases and J 0 bases, with 11 bases left between them. CDR1 and CDR2 (germline): GTSNPN, SVGIG (reference sequence). The CDR3 is 15 amino acids. CDR3 protein: CAWSVAGPMNTEAFF. CDR3 bases: TGTGCCTGGAGTGTGGCGGGGCCGATGAACACTGAAGCTTTCTTT.

The CDR3 coding sequence is TGTGCCAGCAGCCAAGTTCGAGGCGAGCAGTACTTC. Translation gives CASSQVRGEQYF. V and J are TRBV3-1 (or the pseudogene TRBV3-2) and TRBJ2-7; no reliable D call. V lost 1 base, J lost 6 bases, and 7 bases lay in between. From germline, CDR1 is LGHDT and CDR2 YNNKEL (reference sequence). This CDR3 has 12 residues.

V is TRBV5-5 and J is TRBJ2-2, with unresolved D. V lost 6 bases and J lost 6, with 18 bases in between. This CDR3 is built from 15 residues. CDR1 and CDR2 (germline): SGHKS, YYEKEE (reference sequence). The CDR3 reads CASIRQTTGAGELFF. CDR3 DNA: TGTGCCAGCATACGACAAACCACCGGCGCCGGGGAGCTGTTTTTT.

The chain is built from TRBV7-9 and TRBJ1-1, with 10 bases aligning to TRBD1. Germline V CDR1 and CDR2: SEHNR, FQNEAQ (reference sequence). After removal of 4 bases from V and 9 bases from J, the junction contained 2 bases not matched to a gene. The CDR3 runs 12 residues. CDR3 protein: CASSWGQGKAFF. CDR3 coding DNA: TGTGCCAGCAGCTGGGGACAGGGGAAAGCTTTCTTT.

The genes are TRBV7-9 and TRBJ2-5; D possibly corresponds to TRBD1 (6 bases). Trimming left V 2 bases short and J 4 bases short, with 11 bases between. Germline assignment: CDR1 SEHNR and CDR2 FQNEAQ (reference sequence). The length of the CDR3 is 14 residues. This chain's CDR3 is CASSLIGTRETQYF. CDR3 sequence (DNA): TGTGCCAGCAGCTTAATCGGGACAAGAGAGACCCAGTACTTC.

The chain carries TRBV6-2 or TRBV6-3 and TRBJ2-6, with 10 nucleotides matching TRBD1. Trimming cost V 2 bases and J 0 bases; bases outside gene matches: 7. The CDR3 loop spans 19 amino acids. Per the germline V gene, CDR1 is MNHEY and CDR2 is SVGEGT. DNA for the CDR3: TGTGCCAGCAGTTACGACAGGGGGCCCACCAGCTCTGGGGCCAACGTCCTGACTTTC. This codes for CASSYDRGPTSSGANVLTF.

The V gene is TRBV19, the J gene TRBJ1-6, with 9 bases identical to TRBD1. Losses at the gene ends were 2 bases for V and 8 bases for J; bases not matched to a gene: 4. The CDR3 loop spans 15 amino acids. Germline values: CDR1 LNHDA, CDR2 SQIVND (reference sequence). The CDR3 sequence: CASSITGGLDSPLHF. Here the CDR3 DNA reads TGTGCCAGTAGTATAACAGGGGGCCTAGATTCACCCCTCCACTTT.

The J gene is TRBJ1-2, the V gene TRBV19; D ambiguous. The germline V and J ends were trimmed by 4 bases and 4 bases, with 4 bases remaining between them. Germline V gives CDR1 LNHDA, CDR2 SQIVND (reference sequence). This CDR3 is built from 11 residues. CDR3 protein: CASSRTYGYTF. The DNA for the CDR3 is TGTGCCAGTAGTAGAACCTATGGCTACACCTTC.

The V gene is TRBV6-5, the J gene TRBJ2-5; tentative D call: TRBD2 (6 bases). V lost 2 bases and J lost 3, with 7 bases in between. The CDR3 totals 13 residues. Germline CDR1 and CDR2: MNHEY and SVGAGI. The CDR3 loop reads CASSYRREETQYF. The DNA for the CDR3 is TGTGCCAGCAGTTACCGGAGGGAAGAGACCCAGTACTTC.

This clone appeared a few times. V and J are TRBV7-9 and TRBJ2-2; TRBD1 or TRBD2 may be the D gene (5 bases each). CDR1 is SEHNR, CDR2 FQNEAQ, per germline (reference sequence). The CDR3 is made up of 16 amino acids. V was trimmed by 3 bases and J by 0 bases, leaving 11 bases between them. Here the CDR3 reads CASSFGRDANTGELFF. The CDR3 nucleotides read TGTGCCAGCAGCTTCGGCAGGGACGCGAACACCGGGGAGCTGTTTTTT.

As DNA, the CDR3 is TGCAGCGCAGGACGCCCGGGAGCCACCTACGAGCAGTACTTC. Its protein is CSAGRPGATYEQYF. The gene calls are TRBV29-1 and TRBJ2-7; a weak D match, TRBD2 (6 bases). The CDR3 is made up of 14 amino acids. The ends were cut back, 7 bases at V and 2 bases at J, with 18 bases in the middle. Germline assignment: CDR1 SQVTM and CDR2 ANQGSEA.

As to this clone: Other DNA sequences from this sample encode an identical CDR3 as well. The chain combines TRBV5-1 with TRBJ1-5; no definite D call. This CDR3 region has 12 residues. V lost 0 bases, J lost 7 bases, and 5 bases lay in between. Looked up from germline, CDR1 is SGHRS and CDR2 is YFSETQ. CDR3 protein: CASSLVDQPQHF. CDR3 sequence (DNA): TGCGCCAGCAGCTTGGTGGACCAGCCCCAGCATTTT.

The chain links TRBV6-5 to TRBJ2-2; 10 nucleotides align to TRBD1. The CDR3 runs to 15 residues. Germline loops: CDR1 MNHEY, CDR2 SVGAGI. V lost 4 bases, J lost 5 bases, and 4 bases stayed unmatched. The chain's CDR3 is CASSSRQGATGELFF. For the CDR3, the DNA is TGTGCCAGCAGTTCCCGACAGGGGGCTACCGGGGAGCTGTTTTTT.

The gene calls are TRBV18 and TRBJ1-4, with D perhaps TRBD1 (5 bases). The germline V gene has CDR1 KGHSH and CDR2 LQKENI. CDR3 length equals 17 residues. Trimming cost V 0 bases and J 3 bases, with 14 bases left between them. CDR3 protein: CASSPPGQGNANEKLFF. The CDR3, as DNA: TGTGCCAGCTCACCACCCGGTCAGGGCAATGCTAATGAAAAACTGTTTTTT.

This clone was recorded a few times. V gene TRBV19 combines with J gene TRBJ2-2; no definite D call. Looked up from germline, CDR1 is LNHDA and CDR2 is SQIVND (reference sequence). The length of the CDR3 is 13 residues. V lost 8 bases to trimming and J lost 0 bases, with 7 bases between them. CDR3 in amino acids: CASRFTNTGELFF. The CDR3 DNA reads as TGTGCCAGTCGTTTCACGAACACCGGGGAGCTGTTTTTT.

The V and J genes are TRBV9 and TRBJ1-4; D unresolved. V lost 3 bases and J lost 4, with 10 bases in between. Germline V gives CDR1 SGDLS, CDR2 YYNGEE. The CDR3 is 14 residues long. DNA of the CDR3: TGTGCCAGCAGCGCGGACGAGTTTAATGAAAAACTGTTTTTT. It translates to CASSADEFNEKLFF.